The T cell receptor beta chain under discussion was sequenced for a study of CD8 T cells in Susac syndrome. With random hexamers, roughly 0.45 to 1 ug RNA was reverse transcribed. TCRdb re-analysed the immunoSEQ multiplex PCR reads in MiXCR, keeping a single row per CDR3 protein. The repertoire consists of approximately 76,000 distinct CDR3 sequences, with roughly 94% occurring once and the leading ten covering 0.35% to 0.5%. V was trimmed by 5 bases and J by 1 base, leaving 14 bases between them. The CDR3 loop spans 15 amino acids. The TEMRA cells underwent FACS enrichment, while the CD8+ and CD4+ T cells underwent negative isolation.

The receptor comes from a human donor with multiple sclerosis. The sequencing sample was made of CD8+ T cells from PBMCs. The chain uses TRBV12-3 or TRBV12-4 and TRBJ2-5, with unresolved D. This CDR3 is CASSAIDKTQETQYF. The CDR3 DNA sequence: TGTGCCAGCAGTGCCATCGATAAGACCCAAGAGACCCAGTACTTC.